This T cell receptor beta chain was retrieved from a study of blood T cell repertoires in COVID-19. Per germline, CDR1 LNHDA and CDR2 SQIVND (reference sequence). The ends lost 4 bases at V and 3 bases at J; junction bases unmatched: 7. This CDR3 comprises 15 residues. Original methodology: Reference gene primer amplification gave estimated nucleated cell counts. The data were produced by immunoSEQ multiplex PCR, yet TCRdb's version contains in-frame clones alone and is incomplete. V, J and clone size are taken as reported in that table, and D and trimming were inferred from the DNA itself. The table lists roughly 140,000 clones, about 85% of them singletons.

This chain connects TRBV19 to TRBJ2-7; 9 bases map to TRBD1. Material: peripheral blood. This clonotype was obtained from a woman between 40 and 55 years old with active or convalescent COVID-19. The CDR3: CASSKGQGILYEQYF. DNA for the CDR3: TGTGCCAGTAGTAAAGGACAGGGGATTCTCTACGAGCAGTACTTC.